The rows below give T cell receptor beta chains drawn from one sample of a study of T cell responses to AZD1222 COVID-19 vaccine. Measured with immunoSEQ multiplex PCR; TCRdb has only the in-frame clones, and not every one. The sample has about 140,000 clones; approximately 90% are singletons. The sequencing here drew on peripheral blood, taken on day 0 of AZD1222 vaccination. These receptors came from an adult in good health. Both conserved end residues are part of each CDR3. D genes are given only for firm matches. Only some rows state a clone size, as once, few, many or a class for expanded clones.

.	13	TRBV18	.	TRBJ1-1	CASSDSGNTEAFF	TGTGCCAGCTCAGACAGTGGGAACACTGAAGCTTTCTTT
.	13	TRBV2	.	TRBJ2-1	CASRPRSYNEQFF	TGTGCCAGTCGACCTCGCTCCTACAATGAGCAGTTCTTC
once	12	TRBV9	.	TRBJ2-3	CASSILGDTQYF	TGTGCCAGCAGCATTTTAGGGGATACGCAGTATTTT
once	13	TRBV5-1	.	TRBJ1-5	CASSQDIYQPQHF	TGCGCCAGCAGCCAGGACATCTATCAGCCCCAGCATTTT
.	11	TRBV11-3	.	TRBJ1-1	CASSLDTEAFF	TGTGCCAGCAGCTTGGACACTGAAGCTTTCTTT
.	16	TRBV12-5	.	TRBJ2-7	CASGPSYSLRAYEQYF	TGTGCTAGTGGTCCATCATATAGCCTACGGGCCTACGAGCAGTACTTC
.	14	TRBV15	.	TRBJ1-3	CATSRAGMGNTIYF	TGTGCCACCAGCAGAGCTGGGATGGGAAACACCATATATTTT
.	19	TRBV6-2/TRBV6-3	TRBD2	TRBJ2-1	CASSPYRHSIAGAGNEQFF	TGTGCCAGCAGTCCCTACCGACATTCTATAGCGGGAGCAGGGAATGAGCAGTTCTTC
few	13	TRBV29-1	.	TRBJ1-6	CSVRGGEGSPLHF	TGCAGCGTTCGAGGGGGGGAGGGGTCACCCCTCCACTTT
.	16	TRBV10-2	TRBD1	TRBJ1-2	CASSWTGEGEGYGYTF	TGCGCCAGCAGTTGGACAGGGGAGGGGGAAGGCTATGGCTACACCTTC
once	11	TRBV11-2	.	TRBJ1-3	CASSFGNTIYF	TGTGCCAGCAGCTTCGGGAACACCATATATTTT
.	17	TRBV5-1	TRBD2	TRBJ2-3	CASSPGLAGKYLDTQYF	TGCGCCAGCAGCCCGGGACTAGCGGGAAAGTATTTGGATACGCAGTATTTT
once	14	TRBV3-1/TRBV3-2	.	TRBJ1-1	CASSQGTVITEAFF	TGTGCCAGCAGCCAAGGGACAGTAATCACTGAAGCTTTCTTT
.	15	TRBV7-8	.	TRBJ2-5	CASSAPDSAKETQYF	TGTGCCAGCAGCGCACCTGACTCCGCCAAGGAGACCCAGTACTTC
.	14	TRBV6-5	TRBD1	TRBJ1-2	CASRTGGQNYGYTF	TGTGCCAGCCGCACAGGGGGACAAAACTATGGCTACACCTTC
.	14	TRBV5-1	.	TRBJ1-2	CASSLLSANYGYTF	TGCGCCAGCAGCTTGTTATCTGCTAACTATGGCTACACCTTC
.	12	TRBV10-3	.	TRBJ1-2	CAINDILYGYTF	TGTGCCATCAACGACATACTCTATGGCTACACCTTC
.	14	TRBV6-5	TRBD1	TRBJ2-7	CASSPPGQGGEQYF	TGTGCCAGCAGTCCACCGGGACAGGGAGGCGAGCAGTACTTC
.	13	TRBV25-1	.	TRBJ1-1	CASKSGYETEAFF	TGTGCCAGCAAGTCAGGGTATGAGACTGAAGCTTTCTTT
.	13	TRBV14	.	TRBJ1-2	CASSQSQGLGYTF	TGTGCCAGCAGCCAGAGCCAGGGCCTTGGCTACACCTTC
.	15	TRBV9	TRBD2	TRBJ2-3	CASSAGTSNTDTQYF	TGTGCCAGCAGCGCCGGGACTAGTAATACAGATACGCAGTATTTT
.	17	TRBV13	TRBD2	TRBJ2-5	CASSSTVAGGPRETQYF	TGTGCCAGCAGCTCAACTGTAGCGGGGGGGCCGCGGGAGACCCAGTACTTC
.	17	TRBV21-1	.	TRBJ2-1	CASSPEELTSSYNEQFF	TGTGCCAGCAGCCCTGAGGAACTTACGAGCTCCTACAATGAGCAGTTCTTC
.	14	TRBV11-3	.	TRBJ1-2	CASSTGNLPDGYTF	TGTGCCAGCAGCACCGGAAACCTCCCGGATGGCTACACCTTC
.	19	TRBV7-9	TRBD1	TRBJ1-6	CASSLYTGTVITYNSPLHF	TGTGCCAGCAGCTTGTACACCGGGACAGTCATTACCTATAATTCACCCCTCCACTTT
.	14	TRBV9	.	TRBJ2-2	CASSVPPTFGELFF	TGTGCCAGCAGCGTGCCCCCGACGTTCGGGGAGCTGTTTTTT
.	18	TRBV11-2	TRBD2	TRBJ2-5	CASSLGLAGAINQETQYF	TGTGCCAGCAGCCTCGGACTAGCGGGGGCCATCAACCAAGAGACCCAGTACTTC
.	12	TRBV19	.	TRBJ1-2	CASTSGNYGYTF	TGTGCCAGTACGTCAGGGAACTATGGCTACACCTTC
.	12	TRBV6-5	.	TRBJ2-7	CASSPQGYEQYF	TGTGCCAGCAGTCCCCAGGGGTACGAGCAGTACTTC
.	14	TRBV27	.	TRBJ1-1	CASSLLITTPEAFF	TGTGCCAGCAGTTTATTAATTACGACCCCCGAAGCTTTCTTT
.	13	TRBV6-4	TRBD1	TRBJ2-1	CASSDSDRDEAIF	TGTGCCAGCAGTGATTCGGACAGGGACGAGGCGATCTTC
.	17	TRBV23-1	TRBD1	TRBJ2-1	CASSQCEQGDHYNEQFF	TGCGCCAGCAGTCAATGTGAACAGGGGGACCACTACAATGAGCAGTTCTTC
.	16	TRBV11-2	.	TRBJ2-3	CASSSSPWRGTDTQYF	TGTGCCAGCAGCTCGAGCCCTTGGCGGGGCACAGATACGCAGTATTTT
.	14	TRBV5-1	.	TRBJ1-1	CASSSRTGGTEAFF	TGCGCCAGCAGCTCCCGGACCGGGGGCACTGAAGCTTTCTTT
.	14	TRBV28	TRBD1	TRBJ1-2	CASSTRDRSVGYTF	TGTGCCAGCAGTACCCGGGACAGGAGCGTTGGCTACACCTTC
few	15	TRBV7-6	TRBD1	TRBJ2-7	CASSLAQGFGYEQYF	TGTGCCAGCAGCTTAGCACAGGGGTTTGGGTACGAGCAGTACTTC
once	13	TRBV28	.	TRBJ1-1	CASSLLRDTEAFF	TGTGCCAGCAGTTTATTGCGGGACACTGAAGCTTTCTTT
.	16	TRBV28	.	TRBJ1-4	CASSYQRQATNEKLFF	TGTGCCAGCAGCTACCAACGACAGGCAACTAATGAAAAACTGTTTTTT
.	14	TRBV28	TRBD1	TRBJ1-2	CASSSGQGIDGYTF	TGTGCCAGCAGTTCGGGACAGGGGATCGATGGCTACACCTTC
.	15	TRBV7-9	.	TRBJ1-2	CASSLGSAQSYGYTF	TGTGCCAGCAGCTTAGGGAGTGCGCAGTCTTACGGCTACACCTTC
.	14	TRBV18	.	TRBJ1-2	CASSPWTDKSGYTF	TGTGCCAGCTCACCATGGACAGATAAAAGTGGCTACACCTTC
.	14	TRBV14	.	TRBJ1-4	CASSQGGVLEKLFF	TGTGCCAGCAGCCAAGGAGGGGTGCTTGAAAAACTGTTTTTT
.	13	TRBV5-6	.	TRBJ1-5	CASSPGGNQPQHF	TGTGCCAGCAGCCCCGGGGGCAATCAGCCCCAGCATTTT
.	14	TRBV5-1	TRBD1	TRBJ1-1	CASSLTGGETEAFF	TGCGCCAGCAGCCTAACAGGGGGGGAAACTGAAGCTTTCTTT
.	15	TRBV7-3	.	TRBJ2-5	CASSSRDTPGETQYF	TGTGCCAGCAGCTCCCGGGACACCCCGGGGGAGACCCAGTACTTC